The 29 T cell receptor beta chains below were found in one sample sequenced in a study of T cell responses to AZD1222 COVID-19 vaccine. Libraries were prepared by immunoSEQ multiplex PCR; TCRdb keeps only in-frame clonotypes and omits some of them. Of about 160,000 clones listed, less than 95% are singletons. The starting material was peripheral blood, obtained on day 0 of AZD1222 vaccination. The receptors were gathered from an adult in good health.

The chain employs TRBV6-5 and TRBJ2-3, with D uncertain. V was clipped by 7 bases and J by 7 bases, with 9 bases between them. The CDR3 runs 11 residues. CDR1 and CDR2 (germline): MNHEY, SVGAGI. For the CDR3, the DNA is TGTGCCAGCACGCCTGACCATACGCAGTATTTT. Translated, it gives CASTPDHTQYF.

The DNA of the CDR3 is TGTGCCAGCAGCTTCGACAGGCGTGGCTACACCTTC. Translated: CASSFDRRGYTF. V usage is TRBV7-2 and J usage is TRBJ1-2, with TRBD1 as a possible D gene (6 bases). V was trimmed by 3 bases and J by 7 bases, leaving 9 bases between them. The CDR3 has 12 amino acids. In germline, CDR1 is SGHTA, CDR2 FQGNSA.

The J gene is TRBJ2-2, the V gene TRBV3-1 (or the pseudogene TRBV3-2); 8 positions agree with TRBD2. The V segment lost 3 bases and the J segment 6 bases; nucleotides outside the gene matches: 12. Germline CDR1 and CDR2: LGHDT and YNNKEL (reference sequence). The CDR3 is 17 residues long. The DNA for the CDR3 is TGTGCCAGCAGCCAGAGGGGGTCGGGACTAGGTGCCGGGGAGCTGTTTTTT. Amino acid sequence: CASSQRGSGLGAGELFF.

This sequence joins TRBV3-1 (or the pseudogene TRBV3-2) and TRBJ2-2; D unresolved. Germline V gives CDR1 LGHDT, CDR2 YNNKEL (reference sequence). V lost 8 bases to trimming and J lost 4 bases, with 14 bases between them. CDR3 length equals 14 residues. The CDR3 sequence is CASLASVGTGELFF. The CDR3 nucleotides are TGTGCCAGCCTCGCCTCGGTAGGCACCGGGGAGCTGTTTTTT.

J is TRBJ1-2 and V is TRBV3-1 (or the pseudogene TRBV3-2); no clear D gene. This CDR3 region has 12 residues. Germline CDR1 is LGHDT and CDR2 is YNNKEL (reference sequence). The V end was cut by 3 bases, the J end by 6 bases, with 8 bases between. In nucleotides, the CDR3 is TGTGCCAGCAGCCAGGTATATGATGGCTACACCTTC. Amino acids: CASSQVYDGYTF.

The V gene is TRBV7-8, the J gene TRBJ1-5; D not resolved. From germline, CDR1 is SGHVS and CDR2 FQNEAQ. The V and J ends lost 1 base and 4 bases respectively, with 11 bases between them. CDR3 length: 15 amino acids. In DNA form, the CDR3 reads TGTGCCAGCAGCTTAGTAAGCCAGACAAATCAGCCCCAGCATTTT. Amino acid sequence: CASSLVSQTNQPQHF.

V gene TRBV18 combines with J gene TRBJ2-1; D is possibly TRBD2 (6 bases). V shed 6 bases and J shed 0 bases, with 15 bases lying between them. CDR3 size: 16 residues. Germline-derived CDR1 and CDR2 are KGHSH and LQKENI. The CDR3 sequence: CASSPYGSSSYNEQFF. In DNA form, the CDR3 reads TGTGCCAGCTCTCCGTACGGGAGTAGCTCCTACAATGAGCAGTTCTTC.

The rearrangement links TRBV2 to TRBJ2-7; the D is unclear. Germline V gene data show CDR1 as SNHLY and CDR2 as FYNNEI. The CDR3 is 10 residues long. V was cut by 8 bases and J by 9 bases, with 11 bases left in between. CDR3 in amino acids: CASAELGQYF. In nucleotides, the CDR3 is TGTGCCAGCGCCGAGCTGGGGCAGTACTTC.

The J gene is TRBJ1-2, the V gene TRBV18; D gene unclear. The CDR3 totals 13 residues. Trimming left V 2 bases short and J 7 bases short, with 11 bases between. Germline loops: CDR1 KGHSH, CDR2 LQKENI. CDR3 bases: TGTGCCAGCTCACCAATGGATAGGGCTGGCTACACCTTC. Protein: CASSPMDRAGYTF.

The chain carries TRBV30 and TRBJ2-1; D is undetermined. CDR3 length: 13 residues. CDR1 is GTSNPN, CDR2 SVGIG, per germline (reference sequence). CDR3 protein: CARAGYPGNEQFF. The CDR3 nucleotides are TGTGCTCGGGCCGGGTACCCTGGGAATGAGCAGTTCTTC.

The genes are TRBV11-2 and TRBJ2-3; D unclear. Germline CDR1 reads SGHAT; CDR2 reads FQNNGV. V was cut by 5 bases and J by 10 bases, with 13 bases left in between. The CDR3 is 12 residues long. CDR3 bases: TGTGCCAGCAGCCAGAACAGTGAGGCGCAGTATTTT. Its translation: CASSQNSEAQYF.

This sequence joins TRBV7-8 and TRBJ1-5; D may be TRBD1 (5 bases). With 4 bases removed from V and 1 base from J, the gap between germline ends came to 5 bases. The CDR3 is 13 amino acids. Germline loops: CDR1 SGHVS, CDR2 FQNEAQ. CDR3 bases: TGTGCCAGCAGCTGGGACAGCAATCAGCCCCAGCATTTT. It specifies CASSWDSNQPQHF.

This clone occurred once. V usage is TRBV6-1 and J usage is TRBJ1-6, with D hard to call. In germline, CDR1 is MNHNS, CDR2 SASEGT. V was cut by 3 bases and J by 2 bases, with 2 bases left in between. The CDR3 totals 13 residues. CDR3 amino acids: CASSDTYNSPLHF. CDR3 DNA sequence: TGTGCCAGCAGTGACACCTATAATTCACCCCTCCACTTT.

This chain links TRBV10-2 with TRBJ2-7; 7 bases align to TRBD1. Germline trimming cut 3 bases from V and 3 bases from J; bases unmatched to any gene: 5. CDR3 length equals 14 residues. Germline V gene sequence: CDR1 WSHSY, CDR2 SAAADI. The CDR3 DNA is TGCGCCAGCAGTGATGGGACAGAATTCTACGAGCAGTACTTC. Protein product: CASSDGTEFYEQYF.

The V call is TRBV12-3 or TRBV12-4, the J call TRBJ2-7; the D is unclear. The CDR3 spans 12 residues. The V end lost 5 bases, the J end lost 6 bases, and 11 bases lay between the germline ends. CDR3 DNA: TGTGCCAGCAGTCATAGACAAGGCGAGCAGTACTTC. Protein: CASSHRQGEQYF.

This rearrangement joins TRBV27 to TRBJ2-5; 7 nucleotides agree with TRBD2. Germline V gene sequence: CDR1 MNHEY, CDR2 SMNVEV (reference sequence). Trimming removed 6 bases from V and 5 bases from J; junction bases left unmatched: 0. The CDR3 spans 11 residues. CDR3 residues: CASRGGETQYF. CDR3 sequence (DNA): TGTGCCAGCAGGGGGGGGGAGACCCAGTACTTC.

The CDR3 loop is CATSDLGRGGLAYTGELFF. CDR3 nucleotides: TGTGCCACCAGTGACCTTGGCAGGGGGGGACTAGCGTACACCGGGGAGCTGTTTTTT. V usage is TRBV24-1 and J usage is TRBJ2-2, with 10 nucleotides matching TRBD2. V lost 4 bases and J lost 3; bases outside the gene matches: 13. CDR1 is KGHDR, CDR2 SFDVKD, per germline. There are 19 residues in the CDR3.

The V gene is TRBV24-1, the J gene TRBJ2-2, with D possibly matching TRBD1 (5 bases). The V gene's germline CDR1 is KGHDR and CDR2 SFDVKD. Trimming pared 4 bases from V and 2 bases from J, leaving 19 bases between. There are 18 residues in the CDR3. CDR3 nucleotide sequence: TGTGCCACCAGTGACCCCCAAGACAGCAAAGTTAACACCGGGGAGCTGTTTTTT. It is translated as CATSDPQDSKVNTGELFF.

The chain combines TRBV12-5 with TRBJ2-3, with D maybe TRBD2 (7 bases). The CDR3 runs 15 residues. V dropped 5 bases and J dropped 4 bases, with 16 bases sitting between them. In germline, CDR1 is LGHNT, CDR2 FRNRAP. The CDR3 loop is CASGKGEGLADTQYF. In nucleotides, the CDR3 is TGTGCTAGTGGTAAGGGGGAGGGCCTTGCAGATACGCAGTATTTT.

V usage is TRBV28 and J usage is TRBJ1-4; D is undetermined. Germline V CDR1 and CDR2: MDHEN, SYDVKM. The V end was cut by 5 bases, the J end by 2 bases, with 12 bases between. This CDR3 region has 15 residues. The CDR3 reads CASSDFTLTNEKLFF. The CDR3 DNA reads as TGTGCCAGCAGTGACTTTACTCTTACTAATGAAAAACTGTTTTTT.

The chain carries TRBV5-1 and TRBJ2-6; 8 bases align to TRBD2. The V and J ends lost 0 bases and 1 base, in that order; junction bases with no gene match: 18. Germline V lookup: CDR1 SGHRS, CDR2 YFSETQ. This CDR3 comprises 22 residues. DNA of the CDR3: TGCGCCAGCAGCTTGGGGCCCTTAATTCGAGCGGGAGTTATATCTGGGGCCAACGTCCTGACTTTC. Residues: CASSLGPLIRAGVISGANVLTF.

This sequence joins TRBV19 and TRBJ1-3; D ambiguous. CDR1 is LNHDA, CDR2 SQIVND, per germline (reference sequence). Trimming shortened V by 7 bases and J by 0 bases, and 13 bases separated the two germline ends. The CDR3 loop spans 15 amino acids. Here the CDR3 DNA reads TGTGCCAGTATCAGTCAGACAAGCTCTGGAAACACCATATATTTT. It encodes CASISQTSSGNTIYF.

For the CDR3, the DNA is TGTGCCAGCTCACCACCGGGAGCCAAAAACATTCAGTACTTC. Its translation: CASSPPGAKNIQYF. The V and J genes are TRBV18 and TRBJ2-4; no clear D. V lost 0 bases and J lost 0, with 3 bases in between. Germline CDR1 KGHSH, CDR2 LQKENI. The CDR3 runs 14 residues.

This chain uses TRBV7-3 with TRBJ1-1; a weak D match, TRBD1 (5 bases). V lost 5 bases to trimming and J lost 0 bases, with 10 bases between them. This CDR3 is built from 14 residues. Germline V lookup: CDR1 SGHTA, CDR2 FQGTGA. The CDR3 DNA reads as TGTGCCAGCAGCCTTCTGGGGGTGAACACTGAAGCTTTCTTT. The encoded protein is CASSLLGVNTEAFF. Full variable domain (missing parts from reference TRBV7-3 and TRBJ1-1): GAGVSQTPSNKVTEKGKYVELRCDPISGHTALYWYRQSLGQGPEFLIYFQGTGAADDSGLPNDRFFAVRPEGSVSTLKIQRTERGDSAVYLCASSLLGVNTEAFFGQGTRLTVV.

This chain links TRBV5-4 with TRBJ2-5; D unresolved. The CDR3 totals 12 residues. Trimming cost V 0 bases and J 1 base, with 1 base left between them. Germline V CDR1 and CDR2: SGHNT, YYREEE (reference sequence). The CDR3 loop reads CASSLAQETQYF. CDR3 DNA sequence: TGTGCCAGCAGCTTGGCCCAAGAGACCCAGTACTTC.

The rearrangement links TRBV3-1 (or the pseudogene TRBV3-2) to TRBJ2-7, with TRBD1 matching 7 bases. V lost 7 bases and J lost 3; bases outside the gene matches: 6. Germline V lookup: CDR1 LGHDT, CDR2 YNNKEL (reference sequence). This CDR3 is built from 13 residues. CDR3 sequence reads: CASNRGGSYEQYF. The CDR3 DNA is TGTGCCAGCAACAGGGGCGGCAGCTACGAGCAGTACTTC.

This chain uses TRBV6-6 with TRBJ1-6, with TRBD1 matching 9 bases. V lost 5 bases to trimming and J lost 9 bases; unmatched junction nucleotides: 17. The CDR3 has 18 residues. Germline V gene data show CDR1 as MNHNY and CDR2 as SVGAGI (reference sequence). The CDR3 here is CASSRDRAGQGVASPLHF. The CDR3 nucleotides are TGTGCCAGCAGTCGGGACAGGGCAGGGCAGGGGGTAGCTTCACCCCTCCACTTT.

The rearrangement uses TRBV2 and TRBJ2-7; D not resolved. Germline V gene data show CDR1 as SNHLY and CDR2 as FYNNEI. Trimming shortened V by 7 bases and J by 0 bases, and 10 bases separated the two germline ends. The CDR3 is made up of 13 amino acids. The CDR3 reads CASTGQASYEQYF. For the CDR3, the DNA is TGTGCCAGCACGGGTCAGGCCTCCTACGAGCAGTACTTC.

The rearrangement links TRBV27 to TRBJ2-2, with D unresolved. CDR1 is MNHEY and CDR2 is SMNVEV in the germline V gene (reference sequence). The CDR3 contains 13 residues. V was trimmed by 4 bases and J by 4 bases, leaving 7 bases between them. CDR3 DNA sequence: TGTGCCAGCAGTTCCACTTCCACCGGGGAGCTGTTTTTT. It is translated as CASSSTSTGELFF.